The rows below give T cell receptor beta chains drawn from one sample of a study of cytomegalovirus exposure and HLA in healthy donors. Sequenced by immunoSEQ multiplex PCR; TCRdb stores in-frame clones only, minus some. This sample lists about 120,000 clones; its ten largest clones have less than 4.5%. Sequencing was carried out using PBMCs. Receptors were obtained from a man aged 18 to 29 in good health and CMV-seronegative. The CDR3 runs from the conserved cysteine through the conserved F or W. Fields, in order: J gene, V gene, CDR3 protein.

TRBJ1-2 TRBV15 CATSRDGIPYGYTF
TRBJ2-1 TRBV4-1 CASSSGGGNEQFF
TRBJ2-3 TRBV9 CASSVEVGGGTDTQYF
TRBJ1-1 TRBV2 CASSGLQGAMAAFF
TRBJ2-7 TRBV15 CATRGQDYEQYF
TRBJ1-5 TRBV5-1 CASSLGGGNQPQHF
TRBJ2-7 TRBV29-1 CSVRDRETYEQYF
TRBJ2-5 TRBV4-1 CASSQQQEGETQYF
TRBJ2-7 TRBV11-3 CAGSPRGSYEQYF
TRBJ1-1 TRBV18 CASSPRQDEAFF
TRBJ1-2 TRBV19 CASTLTGQSGYTF
TRBJ2-7 TRBV9 CASSIGTSPSSYEQYF
TRBJ2-7 TRBV19 CASSMGLGQSYEQYF
TRBJ2-5 TRBV5-1 CASSLGTSGSGETQYF
TRBJ2-2 TRBV19 CATRIGGTGELFF
TRBJ2-1 TRBV9 CASSVAGGTGNEQFF
- TRBV5-6 CASSLDFAYEQYF
- TRBV5-6 CASSLPGLYEQYF
TRBJ2-2 TRBV19 CASSMPVNTGELFF
TRBJ2-3 TRBV2 CASTPRGEGDTQYF
TRBJ1-4 TRBV18 CASSPRGGTNEKLFF
TRBJ1-1 TRBV28 CASIRTRSGGPNTEAFF
TRBJ1-1 TRBV19 CASSLDRSMNTEAFF
TRBJ2-1 TRBV2 CASSDRPAVNEQFF
TRBJ2-7 TRBV4-1 CASSQNPLLPFTSYEQYF
TRBJ1-1 TRBV27 CASSRGRGEAFF
TRBJ2-3 TRBV4-2 CASSQDGTASLTDTQYF
TRBJ1-5 TRBV15 CATSTQRTGRGNQPQHF
TRBJ2-2 TRBV6-1 CASSARQGGGTGELFF
TRBJ1-1 TRBV5-4 CASSLSGGFGTEAFF
TRBJ2-6 TRBV9 CASSETGTGANVLTF